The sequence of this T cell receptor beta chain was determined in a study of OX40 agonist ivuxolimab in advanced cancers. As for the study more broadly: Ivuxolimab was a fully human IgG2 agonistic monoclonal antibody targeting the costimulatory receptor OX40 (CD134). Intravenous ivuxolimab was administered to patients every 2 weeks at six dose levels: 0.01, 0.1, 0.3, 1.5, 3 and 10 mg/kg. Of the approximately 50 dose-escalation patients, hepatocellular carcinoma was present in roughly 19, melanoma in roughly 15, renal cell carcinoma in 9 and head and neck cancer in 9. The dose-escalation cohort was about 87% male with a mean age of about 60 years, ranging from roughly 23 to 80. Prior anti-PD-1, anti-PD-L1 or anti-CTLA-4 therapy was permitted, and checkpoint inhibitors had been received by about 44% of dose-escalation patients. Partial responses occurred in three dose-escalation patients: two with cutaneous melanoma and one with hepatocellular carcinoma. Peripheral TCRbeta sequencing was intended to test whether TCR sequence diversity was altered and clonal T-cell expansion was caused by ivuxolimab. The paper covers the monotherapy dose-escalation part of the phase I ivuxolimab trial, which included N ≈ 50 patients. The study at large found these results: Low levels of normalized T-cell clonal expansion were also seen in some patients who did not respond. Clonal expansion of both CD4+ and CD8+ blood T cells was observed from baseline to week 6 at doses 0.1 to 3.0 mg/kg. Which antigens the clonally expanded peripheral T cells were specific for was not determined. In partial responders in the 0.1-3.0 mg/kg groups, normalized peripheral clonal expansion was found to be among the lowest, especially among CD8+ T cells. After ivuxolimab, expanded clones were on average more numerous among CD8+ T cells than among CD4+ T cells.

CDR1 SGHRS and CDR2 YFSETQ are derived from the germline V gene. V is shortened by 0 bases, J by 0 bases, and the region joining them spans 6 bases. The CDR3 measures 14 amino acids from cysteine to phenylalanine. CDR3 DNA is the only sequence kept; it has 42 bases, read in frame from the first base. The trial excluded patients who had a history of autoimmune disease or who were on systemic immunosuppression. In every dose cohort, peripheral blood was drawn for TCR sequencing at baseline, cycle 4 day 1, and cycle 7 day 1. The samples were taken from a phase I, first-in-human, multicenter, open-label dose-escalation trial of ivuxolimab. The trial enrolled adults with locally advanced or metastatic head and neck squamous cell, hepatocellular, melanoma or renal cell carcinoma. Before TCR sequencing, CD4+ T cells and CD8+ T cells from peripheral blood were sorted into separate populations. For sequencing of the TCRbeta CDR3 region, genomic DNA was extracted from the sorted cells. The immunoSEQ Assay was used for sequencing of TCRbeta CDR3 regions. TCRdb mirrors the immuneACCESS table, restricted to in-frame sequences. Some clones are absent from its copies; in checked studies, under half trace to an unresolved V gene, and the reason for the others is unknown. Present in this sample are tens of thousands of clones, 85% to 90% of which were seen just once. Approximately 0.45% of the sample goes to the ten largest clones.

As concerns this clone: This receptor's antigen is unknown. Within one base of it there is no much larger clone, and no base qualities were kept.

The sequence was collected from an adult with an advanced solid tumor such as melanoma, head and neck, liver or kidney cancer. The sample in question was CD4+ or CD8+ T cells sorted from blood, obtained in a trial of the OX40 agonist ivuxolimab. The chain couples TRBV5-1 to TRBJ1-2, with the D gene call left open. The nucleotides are TGCGCCAGCAGCTTGGGTGAGGCTAACTATGGCTACACCTTC. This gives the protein CASSLGEANYGYTF. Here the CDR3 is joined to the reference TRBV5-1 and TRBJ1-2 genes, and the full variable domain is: KAGVTQTPRYLIKTRGQQVTLSCSPISGHRSVSWYQQTPGQGLQFLFEYFSETQRNKGNFPGRFSGRQFSNSRSEMNVSTLELGDSALYLCASSLGEANYGYTFGSGTRLTVV.